This is a list of T cell receptor beta chains from one sample in a study of human T cells and chemical hapten exposure. TCRdb recomputed calls from the RACE reads with MiXCR, one row per CDR3 protein. Of 300,000 to 450,000 distinct CDR3 sequences in the sample, approximately 5.1% were seen once. Sample: whole blood, taken in connection with sensitization to the hapten diphenylcyclopropenone (DPC). The receptors were sampled from a woman aged 45-60 years with alopecia areata. Some clones in this sample may be carry-over from other donors' samples. Each CDR3 is given with its conserved first and last residue. The D gene is left open where the match is weak. For some rows the clone size is stated as once, few or many, or as a class when expanded; others skip it.

j_call	v_call	d_call	clone_size	cdr3_nt	cdr3_aa
TRBJ2-7	TRBV28	.	few	TGTGCCAGCAGTGAGAGGAGACGGGAAGGTAACTTC	CASSERRREGNF
TRBJ2-5	TRBV28	.	many	TGTGCCAGCAGTCCCCCCGACCAGGGAGGGACCCAGTACTTC	CASSPPDQGGTQYF
TRBJ2-3	TRBV13	TRBD2	few	TGTGCCAGCAGCCCTAGAAACGTCCTAGCGGGGGGGCCTGCCGTGGCAGATACGCAGTATTTT	CASSPRNVLAGGPAVADTQYF
TRBJ2-5	TRBV28	.	many	TGTGCCAGCAGTTTTAGACAGAACCGAGAGACCCAGTACTTC	CASSFRQNRETQYF
TRBJ2-5	TRBV7-2	.	.	TGTGCCAGCAGCTTAGCCCAGGAGGGGACCCAGTACTTC	CASSLAQEGTQYF
TRBJ2-3	TRBV20-1	.	many	TGCAGTGCTAGTCTGGCGGCAGATACGCAGTATTTT	CSASLAADTQYF
TRBJ2-7	TRBV6-5	TRBD1	many	TGTGCCAGCAGTTACTCCGCAGGGGGCTACGAGCAGTACTTC	CASSYSAGGYEQYF
TRBJ1-2	TRBV12-3/TRBV12-4	.	many	TGTGCCAGCAGTGAGCTTCTCCGACCCACTACCGGCGGCTACACCTTC	CASSELLRPTTGGYTF
TRBJ2-3	TRBV2	.	.	TGTGCCAGCAGCTCACGGGGGCGGGGAGATACGCAGTATTTT	CASSSRGRGDTQYF
TRBJ2-7	TRBV6-6	TRBD2	many	TGTGCCAGCGGGCTAGCGGGGGGGCTCGAGGACGAGCAGTACTTC	CASGLAGGLEDEQYF
TRBJ1-1	TRBV5-6	.	many	TGTGCCAGCAGCTTTGGGGCGGACACTGAAGCTTTCTTT	CASSFGADTEAFF
TRBJ2-2	TRBV19	.	many	TGTGCCAGTACCATGGGTGGGGGCCGGAACACCGGGGAGCTGTTTTTT	CASTMGGGRNTGELFF
TRBJ2-1	TRBV20-1	.	many	TGCAGTGCTAGAGTTTCTGGTGCCTTTGGGCAGTTCTTC	CSARVSGAFGQFF
TRBJ1-6	TRBV25-1	.	few	TGTGCCAGCAGTCCCGGGGCCCCTAGGGCGGCACCCCTCCACTTT	CASSPGAPRAAPLHF
TRBJ1-2	TRBV9	.	few	TGTGCCAGCAGCGTAGGCGGGCCAAACTATGGCTACACCTTC	CASSVGGPNYGYTF
TRBJ2-3	TRBV7-6	TRBD2	.	TGTGCCAGCAGCTTGCAGGGGGGACTAGCGGGAGGAGCGGATACGCAGTATTTT	CASSLQGGLAGGADTQYF